This TCR beta chain came from a study of metastatic and nonmetastatic thyroid tumors. The overall study: From malignant and benign thyroid patients, repertoires in blood and in tumor or nodule tissue were compared.

To note about this clone: Its matching antigen is unknown. A single base separates this from a much larger clone, so it may be a read error.

TCRdb redid the clone calls on the PCR reads using MiXCR. The profile shows approximately 38,000 clones, 17% of them singletons. Each patient went into thyroid surgery without having received any treatment. Study-wide results and caveats: TCR beta diversity was reportedly significantly higher in malignant thyroid tumors than benign nodules, in blood and tumor.

The germline gives CDR1 SGHRS, CDR2 YFSETQ. The length of the CDR3 is 17 residues. The chain combines TRBV5-1 with TRBJ2-3; 14 bases map to TRBD2. This TCR was recovered from a female donor with papillary thyroid cancer or a benign thyroid nodule (not recorded which). Some clones in this sample may be carry-over from other donors' samples. Sequencing was carried out using tumor tissue. The CDR3 DNA reads TGCTCCAGCAGCTTGGTGGGACTAGCGGGAGCCTCAGATACGCAGTATTTT. Its protein product is CSSSLVGLAGASDTQYF.